Presented here are 18 T cell receptor beta chains from one specimen sequenced in a study of cytomegalovirus exposure and HLA in healthy donors. The PCR had 60 Vbeta and 13 Jbeta primers. The assay was immunoSEQ multiplex PCR, and TCRdb's table has in-frame clones only and misses some. The sample records roughly 180,000 clones, almost 80% being singletons. The source material was PBMCs. The receptors originated from a man between 25 and 39 years old in good health and CMV-seronegative.

V and J are TRBV7-6 and TRBJ2-5; a possible D gene is TRBD2 (6 bases). The V end was cut by 2 bases, the J end by 4 bases, with 11 bases between. CDR1 is SGHVS and CDR2 is FNYEAQ in the germline V gene. The CDR3 extends over 14 amino acids. CDR3 loop: CASSLIGGGETQYF. The CDR3 DNA follows: TGTGCCAGCAGCTTAATTGGGGGAGGAGAGACCCAGTACTTC.

The J gene is TRBJ2-7, the V gene TRBV7-9; D is possibly TRBD2 (5 bases). Germline-derived CDR1 and CDR2 are SEHNR and FQNEAQ (reference sequence). The CDR3 has 14 residues. Deletions cut 4 bases from V and 1 base from J, with 11 bases between. This chain's CDR3 is CASSSASGSYEQYF. The CDR3 DNA is TGTGCCAGCAGCTCCGCTTCGGGGTCCTACGAGCAGTACTTC.

The chain is built from TRBV25-1 and TRBJ1-2; D possibly corresponds to TRBD1 (6 bases). This CDR3 contains 13 residues. Germline V lookup: CDR1 MGHDK, CDR2 SYGVNS. V was trimmed by 5 bases and J by 4 bases, leaving 11 bases between them. Written as DNA, the CDR3 is TGTGCCAGCAGTAACACAGGGAGCTATGGCTACACCTTC. Protein product: CASSNTGSYGYTF.

As DNA, the CDR3 is TGTGCCAGCAGCCAAAGGGACAGCTACGAGCAGTACTTC. The encoded protein is CASSQRDSYEQYF. This rearrangement joins TRBV5-8 to TRBJ2-7; TRBD1 matches 7 bases. Trimming at V came to 4 bases and at J to 3 bases, leaving 4 bases not matched to a gene. CDR1 SGHTS and CDR2 YDEGEE come from the germline V gene. The CDR3 has 13 residues.

The rearrangement joins TRBV10-2 to TRBJ1-6; D is ambiguous. V shed 4 bases and J shed 3 bases, with 4 bases lying between them. CDR1 WSHSY and CDR2 SAAADI come from the germline V gene. CDR3 length: 13 residues. CDR3 DNA: TGCGCCAGCAGTGCAGACTATAATTCACCCCTCCACTTT. Translating gives CASSADYNSPLHF.

The chain recombines TRBV5-4 with TRBJ2-7; D is perhaps TRBD1 (5 bases). The germline CDR1 and CDR2 sequences are SGHNT and YYREEE (reference sequence). V lost 4 bases and J 4 bases, leaving 18 bases between the germline ends. The CDR3 length is 15 residues. CDR3 sequence reads: CASSTGGQGFYEQYF. For the CDR3, the DNA is TGTGCCAGCAGCACGGGTGGGCAGGGTTTTTACGAGCAGTACTTC.

The chain links TRBV30 to TRBJ1-1, with D possibly being TRBD1 (5 bases). This CDR3 has 12 residues. Deletions cut 1 base from V and 3 bases from J, with 6 bases between. Germline V lookup: CDR1 GTSNPN, CDR2 SVGIG (reference sequence). Written as DNA, the CDR3 is TGTGCCTGGAGTGACAGGTACACTGAAGCTTTCTTT. Translated, it gives CAWSDRYTEAFF. Full variable domain (rest looked up from reference TRBV30 and TRBJ1-1): SQTIHQWPATLVQPVGSPLSLECTVEGTSNPNLYWYRQAAGRGLQLLFYSVGIGQISSEVPQNLSASRPQDRQFILSSKKLLLSDSGFYLCAWSDRYTEAFFGQGTRLTVV.

The rearrangement uses TRBV13 and TRBJ2-5; 7 positions agree with TRBD1. Per the germline V gene, CDR1 is PRHDT and CDR2 is FYEKMQ (reference sequence). Trimming took 4 bases from V and 6 from J; bases not matched to a gene: 11. The CDR3 spans 15 residues. Here the CDR3 reads CASSYLTGPRKTQYF. The CDR3 DNA follows: TGTGCCAGCAGCTATTTGACAGGGCCTAGGAAGACCCAGTACTTC.

The chain couples TRBV30 to TRBJ2-1, with 8 bases fitting TRBD2. There are 14 residues in the CDR3. Germline V gene lookup returns CDR1 GTSNPN and CDR2 SVGIG (reference sequence). V dropped 5 bases and J dropped 6; count of bases not matched to a gene: 9. The CDR3 spells CAWLLAATPNEQFF. The CDR3 DNA is TGTGCCTGGTTACTAGCGGCTACCCCCAATGAGCAGTTCTTC.

CDR3 in DNA: TGTGCCTGGAACGAGGCTTCGGGGTCCTACGAGCAGTACTTC. Translating it yields CAWNEASGSYEQYF. This chain uses TRBV30 with TRBJ2-7, with D tentatively TRBD2 (5 bases). V lost 4 bases to trimming and J lost 1 base, with 14 bases between them. Germline-derived CDR1 and CDR2 are GTSNPN and SVGIG (reference sequence). The CDR3 runs to 14 residues. Full variable domain (outside the CDR3, taken from reference TRBV30 and TRBJ2-7): SQTIHQWPATLVQPVGSPLSLECTVEGTSNPNLYWYRQAAGRGLQLLFYSVGIGQISSEVPQNLSASRPQDRQFILSSKKLLLSDSGFYLCAWNEASGSYEQYFGPGTRLTVT.

This chain links TRBV2 with TRBJ2-3; the D gene is possibly TRBD1 (5 bases). V lost 6 bases, J lost 1 base, and 11 bases lay in between. This CDR3 is built from 14 residues. Germline CDR1 reads SNHLY; CDR2 reads FYNNEI. As DNA, the CDR3 is TGTGCCAGCAGGTACAGGCAGGGCACAGATACGCAGTATTTT. This gives the protein CASRYRQGTDTQYF.

The V and J genes are TRBV7-9 and TRBJ1-4; a weak D match, TRBD1 (5 bases). V lost 4 bases, J lost 4 bases, and 13 bases lay in between. Germline V gene lookup returns CDR1 SEHNR and CDR2 FQNEAQ (reference sequence). The CDR3 has 15 amino acids. CDR3 sequence: CASSSRQTVNEKLFF. CDR3 sequence (DNA): TGTGCCAGCAGCTCGCGACAGACGGTTAATGAAAAACTGTTTTTT.

This sequence joins TRBV5-4 and TRBJ1-6; 7 nucleotides line up with TRBD1. V dropped 0 bases and J dropped 6; count of bases not matched to a gene: 3. This CDR3 spans 15 amino acids. Germline CDR1 SGHNT, CDR2 YYREEE (reference sequence). The CDR3 region has the DNA TGTGCCAGCAGCTTGGAGGGGGCAGTTAATTCACCCCTCCACTTT. It is translated as CASSLEGAVNSPLHF. Full variable domain (missing parts from reference TRBV5-4 and TRBJ1-6): ETGVTQSPTHLIKTRGQQVTLRCSSQSGHNTVSWYQQALGQGPQFIFQYYREEENGRGNFPPRFSGLQFPNYSSELNVNALELDDSALYLCASSLEGAVNSPLHFGNGTRLTVT.

This clone came up once. The genes are TRBV9 and TRBJ2-7; D unresolved. Trimming removed 4 bases from V and 2 bases from J, with 7 bases in between. CDR3 size: 12 residues. Germline-derived CDR1 and CDR2 are SGDLS and YYNGEE. CDR3 sequence (DNA): TGTGCCAGCAGCCCCAGTACCTACGAGCAGTACTTC. It yields the protein CASSPSTYEQYF. Full variable domain (outside the CDR3, taken from reference TRBV9 and TRBJ2-7): DSGVTQTPKHLITATGQRVTLRCSPRSGDLSVYWYQQSLDQGLQFLIQYYNGEERAKGNILERFSAQQFPDLHSELNLSSLELGDSALYFCASSPSTYEQYFGPGTRLTVT.

The V gene is TRBV7-8, the J gene TRBJ2-2; D is unclear. Looked up from germline, CDR1 is SGHVS and CDR2 is FQNEAQ. The CDR3 has 12 residues. V dropped 3 bases and J dropped 8 bases, with 7 bases sitting between them. This CDR3 reads CASSLKEGELFF. Here the CDR3 DNA reads TGTGCCAGCAGCTTGAAAGAGGGGGAGCTGTTTTTT.

The J gene is TRBJ2-1, the V gene TRBV7-2; the D is unclear. Germline-derived CDR1 and CDR2 are SGHTA and FQGNSA. The CDR3 is 15 amino acids. Trimming took off 1 base at V and 5 bases at J, with 12 bases between the two ends. Here the CDR3 DNA reads TGTGCCAGCAGCTTAGAACCTAGTCACCACAATGAGCAGTTCTTC. Protein sequence: CASSLEPSHHNEQFF.

The count of this clone is one. Other DNA sequences in the sample encode the same CDR3. V and J are TRBV27 and TRBJ2-7; D perhaps matches TRBD1 (5 bases). The CDR3 sequence is 12 residues long. Trimming stripped 2 bases from V and 5 bases from J, with 7 bases between. Germline-derived CDR1 and CDR2 are MNHEY and SMNVEV (reference sequence). The CDR3 region has the DNA TGTGCCAGCAGTTTACCAGGGAACGAGCAGTACTTC. It is translated as CASSLPGNEQYF.

The chain couples TRBV10-2 to TRBJ1-5; unclear D gene. The CDR3 sequence is 14 residues long. Looked up from germline, CDR1 is WSHSY and CDR2 is SAAADI. Trimming stripped 2 bases from V and 1 base from J, with 6 bases between. The CDR3 region has the DNA TGCGCCAGCAGTGAGCGACAAAGCAATCAGCCCCAGCATTTT. Translated, it gives CASSERQSNQPQHF.